This TCR beta chain is from a study of blood T cell repertoires in COVID-19. Whole-study context: Specimens from acute and convalescent COVID-19 originated in the United States, Italy and Spain. Sources were T cells, B-cell-depleted T cells, or PBMCs; the material itself was cDNA or gDNA.

This CDR3 has 14 residues. Germline V lookup: CDR1 MNHEY, CDR2 SVGAGI. V lost 6 bases and J lost 4, with 15 bases in between. The table came from immunoSEQ multiplex PCR; TCRdb's copy has only in-frame clones and leaves some out. The table shows 95,000 to 150,000 clones, with 92% occurring only once. Enrolment of Seattle patients took place during active infection, and they were followed longitudinally. This rearrangement joins TRBV6-5 to TRBJ1-1; a possible D gene is TRBD1 (5 bases). The sequencing sample was made of peripheral blood. This clonotype was sampled from a man between 50 and 59 years old with COVID-19, enrolled during active disease. CDR3 in DNA: TGTGCCAGCAGCGCAAGCGGGGGTGTCACTGAAGCTTTCTTT. It specifies CASSASGGVTEAFF.